This T cell receptor beta chain was identified in a study of cytomegalovirus exposure and HLA in healthy donors. Study-wide results and caveats: In a later analysis, donors in an Asian-associated ancestry cluster reportedly had fewer N-insertions in productive TCRs than the cohort mean. An assumption of roughly uniform sequencing depth across donors underlay the presence/absence analyses. TCR beta V segments were, for the most part, productive about 87% or about 30% of the time in an earlier analysis. Later analysis identified a missense DCLRE1C variant that was linked to TCR beta V- and J-gene trimming.

A note on this clone: The target antigen is unknown.

In the PCR, 60 Vbeta and 13 Jbeta primers were used. Sequencing used immunoSEQ multiplex PCR; TCRdb keeps in-frame clones, though not all of them. The table lists some 180,000 clones, approximately 9.5% of them singletons. Per germline, CDR1 LNHDA and CDR2 SQIVND (reference sequence). The CDR3 has 15 amino acids. J lost 12 bases, V lost 5 bases, and 18 bases had no gene match. The rearrangement links TRBV19 to TRBJ1-1, with 7 bases matching TRBD1. Sequenced sample: PBMCs. This receptor was obtained from a woman younger than 45 in good health and CMV-seropositive. CDR3 nucleotides: TGTGCCAGTAGTCCAAGGGACAGCCGCAGGAAGTTCCCTTTCTTT. Translated: CASSPRDSRRKFPFF.